A selection of T cell receptor beta chains follows, all from one sample in a study of T cell repertoires in cytomegalovirus infection. MiXCR was run by TCRdb on the reads, yielding one entry per CDR3 protein. The repertoire consists of a few hundred thousand distinct CDR3 sequences, with roughly a third occurring once and the leading ten covering roughly 13%. For these receptors, no antigen is known. The source was cultured PBMCs, collected from culture after CMV antigen stimulation. These receptor sequences come from a human donor in good health (CMV status not recorded). Some clones in this sample may be carry-over from other donors' samples. Both conserved end residues are part of each CDR3. D genes are given only for firm matches. The size of a clone is reported for some rows only, either as once, few or many, or as a class for expanded clones.

size,J,V,length,D,DNA,CDR3
NA,TRBJ2-2,TRBV6-2/TRBV6-3,15,TRBD1,TGTGCCAGCAGAGGGACAGGGGGGGCCACCGGGGAGCTGTTTTTT,CASRGTGGATGELFF
NA,TRBJ2-3,TRBV7-9,18,TRBD2,TGTGCCAGCAGCCGGTGGCTAGCGGGATCCCCTAGCACAGATACGCAGTATTTT,CASSRWLAGSPSTDTQYF
NA,TRBJ2-2,TRBV5-4,14,NA,TGTGCCAGCAGCTTATTAGGGGACACCGGGGAGCTGTTTTTT,CASSLLGDTGELFF
NA,TRBJ1-5,TRBV19,14,NA,TGTGCCAGTAGTATATCCAAGGGTAATCAGCCCCAGCATTTT,CASSISKGNQPQHF
NA,TRBJ2-2,TRBV7-2,16,NA,TGTGCCAGCAGCTTGTCCAGGGGTGCGAACACCGGGGAGCTGTTTTTT,CASSLSRGANTGELFF
few,TRBJ2-7,TRBV7-3,14,NA,TGTGCCAGCAGCGCATCGACAGTTCTAGACGAGCAGTACTTC,CASSASTVLDEQYF
NA,TRBJ2-2,TRBV11-3,14,NA,TGTGCCAGTACGCTCCTAACGAACACCGGGGAGCTGTTTTTT,CASTLLTNTGELFF
few,TRBJ2-7,TRBV19,15,NA,TGTGCCAGTAGTACTACGGGAGTGACCAACTACGAGCAGTACTTC,CASSTTGVTNYEQYF
few,TRBJ2-5,TRBV12-3/TRBV12-4,14,NA,TGTGCCAGCAGTTTAAGGCATAGGGAAGAGACCCAGTACTTC,CASSLRHREETQYF
many,TRBJ1-1,TRBV7-2,17,NA,TGTGCCAGCAGCTCCAGACTAGGGGGACCCAGGAACACTGAAGCTTTCTTT,CASSSRLGGPRNTEAFF
NA,TRBJ2-1,TRBV6-2/TRBV6-3,17,TRBD2,TGTGCCAGCAGTTACGGGGCTAGCGGGAGCTCCTACAATGAGCAGTTCTTC,CASSYGASGSSYNEQFF
many,TRBJ2-2,TRBV9,16,NA,TGTGCCAGCAGCCCATCCCGGGGGTCCTACACCGGGGAGCTGTTTTTT,CASSPSRGSYTGELFF
NA,TRBJ2-3,TRBV28,12,NA,TGTGCCAGCAGTTGGGGACCAGATACGCAGTATTTT,CASSWGPDTQYF
NA,TRBJ2-5,TRBV14,16,TRBD2,TGTGCCAGCAGCCCACCCGGACTAGCGGGAGTGGAGACCCAGTACTTC,CASSPPGLAGVETQYF
NA,TRBJ1-4,TRBV28,14,TRBD1,TGTGCCAGCAGTTCGGGACAGGAGGATGAAAAACTGTTTTTT,CASSSGQEDEKLFF
many,TRBJ2-4,TRBV7-2,14,NA,TGTGCCAGCAGCTTACAAGGTCAGAGGAACATTCAGTACTTC,CASSLQGQRNIQYF
NA,TRBJ2-3,TRBV7-2,14,TRBD2,TGTGCCAGCAGCCGCGGGGGGAGCACAGATACGCAGTATTTT,CASSRGGSTDTQYF
few,TRBJ2-2,TRBV11-3,16,TRBD1,TGTGCCAGCAGCCCGGGGACAGGGACGTACACCGGGGAGCTGTTTTTT,CASSPGTGTYTGELFF
NA,TRBJ2-3,TRBV30,15,TRBD1,TGTGCCTGGAGTCTAAAACAGGGGACCCCAGATACGCAGTATTTT,CAWSLKQGTPDTQYF
NA,TRBJ2-1,TRBV12-3/TRBV12-4,11,NA,TGTGCCAGCAGTTCAATTGATGAGCAGTTCTTC,CASSSIDEQFF
NA,TRBJ2-5,TRBV4-1,17,NA,TGCGCCAGCAGCCACCCGGGGCATTTCGCCCACCAAGAGACCCAGTACTTC,CASSHPGHFAHQETQYF
NA,TRBJ2-1,TRBV18,17,TRBD2,TGTGCCAGCTCACTTTTAGCGGGCGGAAGCTCCTACAATGAGCAGTTCTTC,CASSLLAGGSSYNEQFF
NA,TRBJ2-1,TRBV6-6,14,NA,TGTGCCAGCAGTCGCGACAGAACCTACAATGAGCAGTTCTTC,CASSRDRTYNEQFF
NA,TRBJ2-1,TRBV28,12,NA,TGTGCCAGCAGTCCCCCCCTAGCTAGGCAGTTCTTC,CASSPPLARQFF
many,TRBJ2-5,TRBV7-2,12,NA,TGTGCCAGCAGCCTTAGGGAAGAGACCCAGTACTTC,CASSLREETQYF
NA,TRBJ2-5,TRBV6-2/TRBV6-3,14,NA,TGTGCCAGCAGTTACTTCGGTTCTGCGGAGACCCAGTACTTC,CASSYFGSAETQYF
many,TRBJ1-2,TRBV7-2,16,NA,TGTGCCAGCAGCTTAGCGGCATCGGACAAGAACTATGGCTACACCTTC,CASSLAASDKNYGYTF
NA,TRBJ1-2,TRBV11-2,13,TRBD1,TGTGCCAGCAGCTCAGGACAGGGCACTTTCTACACCTTC,CASSSGQGTFYTF
NA,TRBJ1-5,TRBV19,15,NA,TGTGCCAGTAGTAAGCGAGGACAGAGCAATCAGCCCCAGCATTTT,CASSKRGQSNQPQHF
few,TRBJ1-1,TRBV14,16,NA,TGTGCCAGCAGCCATATACCGGGACAACTGAACACTGAAGCTTTCTTT,CASSHIPGQLNTEAFF
few,TRBJ2-7,TRBV7-2,15,NA,TGTGCCAGCAGCTTAGGGCAGGGGAGCTCCTACGAGCAGTACTTC,CASSLGQGSSYEQYF
NA,TRBJ1-1,TRBV30,15,NA,TGTGCCTGGAGTGCGTGGGGGGGAGCGAACACTGAAGCTTTCTTT,CAWSAWGGANTEAFF
few,TRBJ2-3,TRBV6-6,16,TRBD2,TGTGCCACCTCCACGTCGACTAGCGGGGGCTCGGATACGCAGTATTTT,CATSTSTSGGSDTQYF
NA,TRBJ2-7,TRBV20-1,17,TRBD2,TGCAGTGCTAGAGTTCCACTAGCGGGCATGCACTCCTACGAGCAGTACTTC,CSARVPLAGMHSYEQYF
NA,TRBJ2-7,TRBV20-1,13,TRBD2,TGCAGTGCTCCTAGCGGTAGCTCCTACGAGCAGTACTTC,CSAPSGSSYEQYF
many,TRBJ1-6,TRBV5-6,16,NA,TGTGCCAGCAGCGCGACAGGATTATCTTTTAATTCACCCCTCCACTTT,CASSATGLSFNSPLHF
NA,TRBJ2-5,TRBV12-3/TRBV12-4,16,TRBD2,TGTGCCAGCACCGCGGGGACTAGCGGTCAGCAAGAGACCCAGTACTTC,CASTAGTSGQQETQYF
NA,TRBJ2-1,TRBV29-1,14,TRBD2,TGCAGCGTTGATTCGGGAGGGCTACACAATGAGCAGTTCTTC,CSVDSGGLHNEQFF
NA,TRBJ2-1,TRBV4-1,17,TRBD1,TGTGCCAGCAGCCCGGCTATGGGACAGGGAGGCTACAATGAGCAGTTCTTC,CASSPAMGQGGYNEQFF
NA,TRBJ1-1,TRBV19,14,NA,TGTGCCAGTAGTTTACAGGACGGGAACACTGAAGCTTTCTTT,CASSLQDGNTEAFF
NA,TRBJ1-2,TRBV19,13,TRBD1,TGTGCCAGCCAGGACAGGGCGAGCTATGGCTACACCTTC,CASQDRASYGYTF
NA,TRBJ1-5,TRBV6-1,13,NA,TGTGCCAGTCAGGGAAGGTGGAATCAGCCCCAGCATTTT,CASQGRWNQPQHF
few,TRBJ1-2,TRBV7-6,14,TRBD1,TGTGCCAGCAGCTTAGGGACAGGGTCGGATGGCTACACCTTC,CASSLGTGSDGYTF
NA,TRBJ2-7,TRBV20-1,15,TRBD2,TGCAGTGCTAGTGGTCGACTAGCCCCCAGGAACGAGCAGTACTTC,CSASGRLAPRNEQYF
NA,TRBJ1-1,TRBV7-9,13,TRBD1,TGTGCCAGCAGCACCCGACAGGGGGATGAAGCTTTCTTT,CASSTRQGDEAFF
once,TRBJ2-1,TRBV11-2,15,NA,TGTGCCAGCAGCCAAAGCCGGGGGAAAAGGAATGAGCAGTTCTTC,CASSQSRGKRNEQFF
NA,TRBJ1-3,TRBV7-2,14,NA,TGTGCCAGCAGCCAGAGGGGCTCTGGAAACACCATATATTTT,CASSQRGSGNTIYF
few,TRBJ1-5,TRBV4-1,15,NA,TGCGCCAGCAGCCAAGATGAGGGGAAAGATCAGCCCCAGCATTTT,CASSQDEGKDQPQHF
NA,TRBJ2-3,TRBV4-2,15,NA,TGTGCCAGCAGCCCAACTTTAGTTAGCACAGATACGCAGTATTTT,CASSPTLVSTDTQYF
few,TRBJ2-5,TRBV20-1,12,NA,TGCAGTGTCACCAGGGGCCAAGAGACCCAGTACTTC,CSVTRGQETQYF
many,TRBJ1-1,TRBV7-2,14,NA,TGTGCCAGCAGCCGCCGGGGGGGGGACACTGAAGCTTTCTTT,CASSRRGGDTEAFF
NA,TRBJ1-6,TRBV6-1,15,NA,TGTGCCAGCACCGCCTCCGGGTTGGCGAAATCACCCCTCCACTTT,CASTASGLAKSPLHF
NA,TRBJ1-1,TRBV2,17,NA,TGTGCCAGCTTTCTTAGGGCTATCCCCGGACAGAACACTGAAGCTTTCTTT,CASFLRAIPGQNTEAFF
NA,TRBJ2-1,TRBV7-8,12,NA,TGTGCCAGCAGCTTAGGGTCGTATGAGCAGTTCTTC,CASSLGSYEQFF
NA,TRBJ2-1,TRBV5-6,16,NA,TGTGCCAGCAGCTCGTCGGACGGGAGCTCCTACAATGAGCAGTTCTTC,CASSSSDGSSYNEQFF
NA,TRBJ1-2,TRBV29-1,14,TRBD1,TGCAGCGTTGAACCCCGGACAGGGTCGTATGGCTACACCTTC,CSVEPRTGSYGYTF
many,TRBJ2-2,TRBV7-2,15,TRBD1,TGTGCCCGGGGACGACAGGGTACGAACACCGGGGAGCTGTTTTTT,CARGRQGTNTGELFF
NA,TRBJ2-2,TRBV19,15,NA,TGTGCCAGTAGTAAGCAGGGAGAGGACACCGGGGAGCTGTTTTTT,CASSKQGEDTGELFF
NA,TRBJ1-2,TRBV19,12,NA,TGTGCCAGTGGAGACAGGATCTATGGCTACACCTTC,CASGDRIYGYTF
NA,TRBJ2-1,TRBV11-3,14,NA,TGTGCCAGCAGCCTGGTGGGGTACAACAATGAGCAGTTCTTC,CASSLVGYNNEQFF